A single sample is the source of the 14 T cell receptor beta chains below, sequenced in a study of shared clonotypes between healthy human individuals. The table came from immunoSEQ multiplex PCR; TCRdb's copy has only in-frame clones and leaves some out. This table holds 2 million to 2.5 million clones, about 90% found once. Sequenced: naive CD4+ T cells from PBMCs. Specified subset: CD45RA+ positively selected. The receptor source for this set is a man aged 18 to 30 in good health. Some clones in this sample may be carry-over from other donors' samples.

Only a few counts were recorded for this clone. The rearrangement links TRBV28 to TRBJ1-1; D call uncertain. The CDR3 runs 13 residues. CDR1 and CDR2 (germline): MDHEN, SYDVKM. V was clipped by 6 bases and J by 1 base, with 9 bases between them. CDR3 in amino acids: CASRNWQNTEAFF. CDR3 coding DNA: TGTGCCAGCAGAAATTGGCAGAACACTGAAGCTTTCTTT.

V is TRBV15 and J is TRBJ2-4; D perhaps matches TRBD1 (6 bases). Germline CDR1 is LNHNV and CDR2 is YYDKDF (reference sequence). V was pared by 4 bases and J by 5 bases, with 18 bases between. CDR3 length equals 16 residues. CDR3 residues: CATSTVIKGVQNIQYF. CDR3 coding DNA: TGTGCCACCAGCACGGTAATCAAGGGGGTTCAAAACATTCAGTACTTC.

The V gene is TRBV7-9, the J gene TRBJ2-1; the D gene is possibly TRBD2 (6 bases). The CDR3 contains 17 residues. V lost 0 bases, J lost 3 bases, and 15 bases lay in between. Germline-derived CDR1 and CDR2 are SEHNR and FQNEAQ (reference sequence). In nucleotides, the CDR3 is TGTGCCAGCAGCTTAGCGCACGGGGGAGAGAGCTACAATGAGCAGTTCTTC. Translated, it gives CASSLAHGGESYNEQFF.

The chain is built from TRBV7-9 and TRBJ2-7; D could derive from TRBD1 or TRBD2 (5 bases each). Germline assignment: CDR1 SEHNR and CDR2 FQNEAQ (reference sequence). Trimming shortened V by 3 bases and J by 2 bases, and 17 bases separated the two germline ends. The CDR3 has 16 residues. CDR3 coding DNA: TGTGCCAGCAGCTTTCCACCCGGGACGGATACCTACGAGCAGTACTTC. It codes for CASSFPPGTDTYEQYF.

The chain employs TRBV4-2 and TRBJ1-2; 7 nucleotides match TRBD1. The ends lost 1 base at V and 4 bases at J; junction bases unmatched: 9. This CDR3 spans 16 amino acids. In germline, CDR1 is LGHNA, CDR2 YNFKEQ. CDR3 DNA sequence: TGTGCCAGCAGCCAAGCTGGACAGGAGACGGTCTATGGCTACACCTTC. The encoded protein is CASSQAGQETVYGYTF.

As to this clone: Other DNA sequences in this specimen translate into the identical CDR3. V usage is TRBV28 and J usage is TRBJ1-4; D unresolved. Trimming pared 4 bases from V and 0 bases from J, leaving 9 bases between. Per the germline V gene, CDR1 is MDHEN and CDR2 is SYDVKM. The CDR3 runs 15 residues. The CDR3 DNA reads TGTGCCAGCAGTTCCCCAGGTTCAACTAATGAAAAACTGTTTTTT. This codes for CASSSPGSTNEKLFF. The full variable domain, in which reference TRBV28 and TRBJ1-4 provide the parts outside the CDR3, is DVKVTQSSRYLVKRTGEKVFLECVQDMDHENMFWYRQDPGLGLRLIYFSYDVKMKEKGDIPEGYSVSREKKERFSLILESASTNQTSMYLCASSSPGSTNEKLFFGSGTQLSVL.

The chain couples TRBV6-1 to TRBJ2-7, with D perhaps TRBD1 (6 bases). The V end lost 4 bases, the J end lost 0 bases, and 13 bases lay between the germline ends. CDR1 and CDR2 from the germline V gene are MNHNS and SASEGT. This CDR3 is built from 15 residues. Written as DNA, the CDR3 is TGTGCCAGCAGTGTCCGGGACAACTACTCCTACGAGCAGTACTTC. The encoded protein is CASSVRDNYSYEQYF.

Note on this clone: This specimen includes other DNA sequences encoding the same CDR3. The chain joins TRBV7-8 to TRBJ2-7; no definite D call. CDR1 is SGHVS and CDR2 is FQNEAQ in the germline V gene. Trimming removed 2 bases at V and 4 bases at J, with 6 bases between. This CDR3 region has 12 residues. The CDR3 is CASSLLGYEQYF. Written as DNA, the CDR3 is TGTGCCAGCAGCTTACTAGGATACGAGCAGTACTTC.

The rearrangement uses TRBV28 and TRBJ2-5, with TRBD2 matching 7 bases. Germline CDR1 reads MDHEN; CDR2 reads SYDVKM. With V trimmed by 3 bases and J by 2 bases, 3 bases remained unmatched. CDR3 length equals 14 residues. The CDR3 region is CASSFLADQETQYF. The DNA of the CDR3 is TGTGCCAGCAGTTTCCTAGCGGATCAAGAGACCCAGTACTTC.

The chain carries TRBV4-1 and TRBJ2-1, with 8 bases identical to TRBD1. This CDR3 contains 16 residues. The V gene's germline CDR1 is MGHRA and CDR2 YSYEKL. J lost 7 bases, V lost 0 bases, and 8 bases had no gene match. The CDR3 region is CASSQDQGASVNEQFF. CDR3 DNA: TGCGCCAGCAGCCAAGATCAGGGGGCTAGCGTGAATGAGCAGTTCTTC.

This rearrangement joins TRBV5-4 to TRBJ2-3; 14 positions agree with TRBD2. J lost 3 bases, V lost 3 bases, and 3 bases had no gene match. Germline V gene sequence: CDR1 SGHNT, CDR2 YYREEE (reference sequence). This CDR3 has 16 residues. The CDR3 DNA sequence: TGTGCCAGCAGCTGGGGACTAGCGGGAGCGACAGATACGCAGTATTTT. It codes for CASSWGLAGATDTQYF.

As DNA, the CDR3 is TGTGCCAGCAGTCCCCATGGACTAGCGGCCAACACAGATACGCAGTATTTT. Its translation: CASSPHGLAANTDTQYF. The rearrangement uses TRBV28 and TRBJ2-3; 10 bases are a match to TRBD2. Germline CDR1 reads MDHEN; CDR2 reads SYDVKM. The CDR3 contains 17 residues. V lost 5 bases and J lost 2; bases outside the gene matches: 10.

The chain links TRBV9 to TRBJ1-3; perhaps TRBD1 as D (5 bases). The CDR3 covers 13 residues. The ends were cut back, 4 bases at V and 14 bases at J, with 19 bases in the middle. The V gene's germline CDR1 is SGDLS and CDR2 YYNGEE. The CDR3 sequence is CASSSSWGGELYF. CDR3 DNA sequence: TGTGCCAGCAGCTCCTCTTGGGGAGGGGAGTTATATTTT. Supplemented by reference TRBV9 and TRBJ1-3, the full variable domain reads DSGVTQTPKHLITATGQRVTLRCSPRSGDLSVYWYQQSLDQGLQFLIQYYNGEERAKGNILERFSAQQFPDLHSELNLSSLELGDSALYFCASSSSWGGELYFGEGSWLTVV.

The rearrangement joins TRBV18 to TRBJ2-7, with D tentatively TRBD1 or TRBD2 (5 bases each). Trimming shortened V by 0 bases and J by 1 base, and 13 bases separated the two germline ends. Germline assignment: CDR1 KGHSH and CDR2 LQKENI. The CDR3 length is 16 residues. CDR3 DNA: TGTGCCAGCTCACCACCCGGGACGGTAAGATCCTACGAGCAGTACTTC. It translates to CASSPPGTVRSYEQYF.